The subject of this entry is one T cell receptor beta chain. From germline, CDR1 is SGDLS and CDR2 YYNGEE. The CDR3 runs to 18 residues. V dropped 4 bases and J dropped 8; count of bases not matched to a gene: 15. This sample was taken from a study of blood T cell repertoires in COVID-19. About the research overall: Italy, Spain and the United States were the sources of the convalescent and acute COVID-19 samples. T cells, B-cell-depleted T cells, or PBMCs provided the cDNA or gDNA that served as material.

Authors' data handling: Quantification of nucleated cells was approximated via reference gene primer amplification. Repertoires were generated with immunoSEQ multiplex PCR, while TCRdb's copy carries only in-frame clones and drops some. That table supplies the V and J calls and clone size; D and trimming were determined from the DNA. The top ten clones hold 25% to 35% of a sample with roughly 80,000 clones, 75% to 85% of them seen once. The sequence was collected from a woman at least 80 years old with acute or convalescent COVID-19. The chain joins TRBV9 to TRBJ2-1, with 13 bases aligning to TRBD2. The sample comprised peripheral blood. CDR3: CASSPRTSGSFLVDEQFF. The DNA of the CDR3 is TGTGCCAGCAGCCCACGGACTAGCGGGAGCTTCCTTGTCGATGAGCAGTTCTTC.